This T cell receptor beta chain was sequenced during a study of blood T cell repertoires in COVID-19. Study-wide background: Nucleic acid was either cDNA or gDNA, and it came from T cells, B-cell-depleted T cells, or PBMCs.

CDR3 size: 16 residues. In terms of age and location, participants ranged from roughly 18 to 100 years and lived in about two dozen US areas. This clone has only a few counts. Using immunoSEQ multiplex PCR, the repertoire was profiled, and TCRdb retains in-frame clones only, with some absent. The table shows about 310,000 clones, with about 90% occurring only once. The receptor's source is a woman aged 18-30 years with acute COVID-19. The chain combines TRBV12-2 with TRBJ1-6; the table's D call TRBD1 went unverified against the DNA. TRBV12-2 is termed a pseudogene. Sample: PBMCs or T cells enriched from blood (not recorded which). In DNA form, the CDR3 reads TGTGCAAGTCGCTTGCTCCGGGACAGGTATAATTCACCCCTCCACTTT. Encoded protein: CASRLLRDRYNSPLHF.